This T cell receptor (beta chain) was recorded in a study of Graves' ophthalmopathy and Graves' hyperthyroidism. Study background: Blood was drawn at initial diagnosis, before any treatment.

J was trimmed by 2 bases and V by 2 bases; bases with no gene match: 2. The CDR3 runs to 15 residues. Germline V gives CDR1 MNHEY, CDR2 SVGAGI. This clonotype was detected ten times or more. Amplification of TCR beta CDR3 regions used RNA transcripts. First-round RT-PCR employed HTBI primers, with a second-round multiplex PCR after it. Each CDR3 protein gets one entry after TCRdb re-called the multiplex PCR reads with MiXCR. The table shows a few hundred thousand distinct CDR3 sequences, with under 25% occurring only once. In this cohort's terms, stable hyperthyroidism meant no ophthalmopathy by 18 months of follow-up. The diagnosis was founded upon clinical symptoms, serum thyroxine, TRAb, thyroid ultrasound and orbital computed tomography. A volume of 10 ml of fresh peripheral blood supplied the PBMCs.

This receptor was identified in a woman aged 18-29 years with stable Graves' hyperthyroidism. Sample: peripheral blood. The genes are TRBV6-5 and TRBJ2-7, with 11 bases lining up with TRBD1. The CDR3 nucleotides read TGTGCCAGCAGTTACGCGGACAGGGGGCCCTACGAGCAGTACTTC. This encodes CASSYADRGPYEQYF.